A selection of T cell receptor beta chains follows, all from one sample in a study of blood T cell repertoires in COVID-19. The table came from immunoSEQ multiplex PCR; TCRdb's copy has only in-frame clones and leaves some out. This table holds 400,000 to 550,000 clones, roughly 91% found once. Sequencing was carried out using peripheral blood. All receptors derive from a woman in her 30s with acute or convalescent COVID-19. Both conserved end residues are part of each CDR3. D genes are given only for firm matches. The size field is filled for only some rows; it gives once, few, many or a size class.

CDR3nt: TGTGCCAGCAGTGGTCTAGCGGGGGTATCCGATACGCAGTATTTT
CDR3aa: CASSGLAGVSDTQYF
abundance: -
v_gene: TRBV28
d_gene: TRBD2
j_gene: TRBJ2-3

CDR3nt: TGTGCCAGCATGGGCGGGGGGGCCCAGGGGGAGACCCAGTACTTC
CDR3aa: CASMGGGAQGETQYF
abundance: -
v_gene: TRBV6-5
d_gene: TRBD2
j_gene: TRBJ2-5

CDR3nt: TGCGCCAGCAGCCAAGGCGCCATGGGGAGTACCGCCACAGATACGCAGTATTTT
CDR3aa: CASSQGAMGSTATDTQYF
abundance: -
v_gene: TRBV4-1
d_gene: -
j_gene: TRBJ2-3

CDR3nt: TGCGCCAGCAGCGGAACGGACAGGGCCGACTATGGCTACACCTTC
CDR3aa: CASSGTDRADYGYTF
abundance: -
v_gene: TRBV5-1
d_gene: TRBD1
j_gene: TRBJ1-2

CDR3nt: TGTGCCAGCAGCGTTCGGACAGGGTGGGACATTCAGTACTTC
CDR3aa: CASSVRTGWDIQYF
abundance: -
v_gene: TRBV9
d_gene: TRBD1
j_gene: TRBJ2-4

CDR3nt: TGTGCCAGCAGTGTCTTGCGTAACACTGAAGCTTTCTTT
CDR3aa: CASSVLRNTEAFF
abundance: -
v_gene: TRBV2
d_gene: -
j_gene: TRBJ1-1

CDR3nt: TGTGCCAGCAGCTTAGGCCGACTAGCGGGGGGGTTACGCCAAGAGACCCAGTACTTC
CDR3aa: CASSLGRLAGGLRQETQYF
abundance: -
v_gene: TRBV7-9
d_gene: TRBD2
j_gene: TRBJ2-5

CDR3nt: TGCGCCAGCAGTCCGCCCCGGGGGACTGACACATACGAGCAGTACTTC
CDR3aa: CASSPPRGTDTYEQYF
abundance: -
v_gene: TRBV23-1
d_gene: -
j_gene: TRBJ2-7

CDR3nt: TGTGCCAGCAGCCCTGGAGGTTACAAAAACATTCAGTACTTC
CDR3aa: CASSPGGYKNIQYF
abundance: -
v_gene: TRBV16
d_gene: -
j_gene: TRBJ2-4

CDR3nt: TGCGCCAGCAGCCAAGGGTGGGCGGGGGGACAAGAGACCCAGTACTTC
CDR3aa: CASSQGWAGGQETQYF
abundance: -
v_gene: TRBV4-1
d_gene: TRBD2
j_gene: TRBJ2-5

CDR3nt: TGCAGTGCTACAGGGGGCACTGAAGCTTTCTTT
CDR3aa: CSATGGTEAFF
abundance: -
v_gene: TRBV20-1
d_gene: TRBD1
j_gene: TRBJ1-1

CDR3nt: TGCAGCGGATCGGGGACAGGGAGGACCCAGTACTTC
CDR3aa: CSGSGTGRTQYF
abundance: -
v_gene: TRBV29-1
d_gene: TRBD1
j_gene: TRBJ2-5

CDR3nt: TGTGCCATCAGTGAGGGAGTTCTAGCGGGGGGGCTGAATACGCAGTATTTT
CDR3aa: CAISEGVLAGGLNTQYF
abundance: -
v_gene: TRBV10-3
d_gene: TRBD2
j_gene: TRBJ2-3

CDR3nt: TGTGCCAGCAGCTTAACCCGGGACAGCTACGAGCAGTACTTC
CDR3aa: CASSLTRDSYEQYF
abundance: few
v_gene: TRBV7-3
d_gene: TRBD1
j_gene: TRBJ2-7

CDR3nt: TGTGCCAGCAGTGCCCGACAGACCTCCTATAATTCACCCCTCCACTTT
CDR3aa: CASSARQTSYNSPLHF
abundance: few
v_gene: TRBV6-1
d_gene: -
j_gene: TRBJ1-6

CDR3nt: TGTGCCAGCAGCTTCGGGGGTAGCTCCTACGAGCAGTACTTC
CDR3aa: CASSFGGSSYEQYF
abundance: once
v_gene: TRBV7-2
d_gene: -
j_gene: TRBJ2-7

CDR3nt: TGTGCCACCGGGGGGGCAGTGATAGATACGCAGTATTTT
CDR3aa: CATGGAVIDTQYF
abundance: -
v_gene: TRBV28
d_gene: TRBD2
j_gene: TRBJ2-3

CDR3nt: TGTGCTAGTGGTTTTATAGGGGTTAATGAAAAACTGTTTTTT
CDR3aa: CASGFIGVNEKLFF
abundance: -
v_gene: TRBV12-5
d_gene: -
j_gene: TRBJ1-4

CDR3nt: TGTGCCAGCAGTTTAGGACAGGGGGCTTGGGGTAATTCACCCCTCCACTTT
CDR3aa: CASSLGQGAWGNSPLHF
abundance: few
v_gene: TRBV28
d_gene: TRBD1
j_gene: TRBJ1-6

CDR3nt: TGCGCCAGCAGCGACAGGGTTTGGAAGGACAATGAGCAGTTCTTC
CDR3aa: CASSDRVWKDNEQFF
abundance: once
v_gene: TRBV5-1
d_gene: TRBD1
j_gene: TRBJ2-1

CDR3nt: TGTGCCAGCTCCCAGGGTCTGGAGTTTCCCAAAAACATTCAGTACTTC
CDR3aa: CASSQGLEFPKNIQYF
abundance: -
v_gene: TRBV18
d_gene: -
j_gene: TRBJ2-4

CDR3nt: TGTGCCAGCAGCTTTGCAGCAGGGGCCCCCTTGGAGCAGTACTTC
CDR3aa: CASSFAAGAPLEQYF
abundance: -
v_gene: TRBV5-6
d_gene: -
j_gene: TRBJ2-7

CDR3nt: TGTGCCAGCAGCGTAGAGCTAAACGGGGAACTTACCACCGGGGAGCTGTTTTTT
CDR3aa: CASSVELNGELTTGELFF
abundance: -
v_gene: TRBV9
d_gene: -
j_gene: TRBJ2-2

CDR3nt: TGTGCCACCAGTGATTGGGTGGCAGGGGCCGCCAAAGGAACAGATACGCAGTATTTT
CDR3aa: CATSDWVAGAAKGTDTQYF
abundance: -
v_gene: TRBV24-1
d_gene: -
j_gene: TRBJ2-3

CDR3nt: TGCAGCGTTGACGGGGGGGTGAACACTGAAGCTTTCTTT
CDR3aa: CSVDGGVNTEAFF
abundance: -
v_gene: TRBV29-1
d_gene: -
j_gene: TRBJ1-1

CDR3nt: TGTGCCAGCAGGCCGCATGGCGGGGGCACCGGGGAGCTGTTTTTT
CDR3aa: CASRPHGGGTGELFF
abundance: -
v_gene: TRBV6-6
d_gene: TRBD2
j_gene: TRBJ2-2

CDR3nt: TGTGCCAGCAATCTAGGGGCAACAGGGGCTTACGAGCAGTACTTC
CDR3aa: CASNLGATGAYEQYF
abundance: -
v_gene: TRBV5-5
d_gene: TRBD1
j_gene: TRBJ2-7

CDR3nt: TGTGCCTGGAGTTCCGTCCAGGGGGCCGGTGAAAAACTGTTTTTT
CDR3aa: CAWSSVQGAGEKLFF
abundance: few
v_gene: TRBV30
d_gene: TRBD1
j_gene: TRBJ1-4

CDR3nt: TGTGCCAGCAGTGACTCGACGGGGGAATTGGGCAGCAATCAGCCCCAGCATTTT
CDR3aa: CASSDSTGELGSNQPQHF
abundance: -
v_gene: TRBV6-4
d_gene: -
j_gene: TRBJ1-5

CDR3nt: TGTGCCAGCAGCCAAGCGGGGGGCCAGGAGACCCAGTACTTC
CDR3aa: CASSQAGGQETQYF
abundance: -
v_gene: TRBV3-1/TRBV3-2
d_gene: -
j_gene: TRBJ2-5

CDR3nt: TGCGCCAGCGGCGACAGGAACTCTGGAAACACCATATATTTT
CDR3aa: CASGDRNSGNTIYF
abundance: -
v_gene: TRBV5-1
d_gene: -
j_gene: TRBJ1-3

CDR3nt: TGTGCCAGTAGTATCACACGTAGCGGCAAAATCCAAGAGACCCAGTACTTC
CDR3aa: CASSITRSGKIQETQYF
abundance: -
v_gene: TRBV19
d_gene: -
j_gene: TRBJ2-5

CDR3nt: TGTGCTAGTGGTTTGGAAGTGCTGGGACTAGCGGAATACAATGAGCAGTTCTTC
CDR3aa: CASGLEVLGLAEYNEQFF
abundance: -
v_gene: TRBV12-5
d_gene: TRBD2
j_gene: TRBJ2-1

CDR3nt: TGTGCCAGCAGCTACGGCGGGACAGGGCGTCGCGGAAATGGCTACACCTTC
CDR3aa: CASSYGGTGRRGNGYTF
abundance: -
v_gene: TRBV7-2
d_gene: TRBD1
j_gene: TRBJ1-2

CDR3nt: TGTGCCAGCAGGATCGGCGGGGGGCCAGATACGCAGTATTTT
CDR3aa: CASRIGGGPDTQYF
abundance: -
v_gene: TRBV27
d_gene: TRBD2
j_gene: TRBJ2-3

CDR3nt: TGTGCCAGCAGCCTCGGGACAGCTTACAATGAGCAGTTCTTC
CDR3aa: CASSLGTAYNEQFF
abundance: once
v_gene: TRBV11-1
d_gene: TRBD1
j_gene: TRBJ2-1

CDR3nt: TGTGCCAGCAGTGCAACTGACAGTATACGTGGCTACACCTTC
CDR3aa: CASSATDSIRGYTF
abundance: -
v_gene: TRBV2
d_gene: -
j_gene: TRBJ1-2

CDR3nt: TGTGCCAGCAGCCTCGGACTAGCGGGGGGGCAGAAGACCCAGTACTTC
CDR3aa: CASSLGLAGGQKTQYF
abundance: -
v_gene: TRBV7-6
d_gene: TRBD2
j_gene: TRBJ2-5

CDR3nt: TGTGCCAGCAGCAAAACCCCGGGACAGGCGGCGGGCAATGAGCAGTTCTTC
CDR3aa: CASSKTPGQAAGNEQFF
abundance: -
v_gene: TRBV21-1
d_gene: -
j_gene: TRBJ2-1

CDR3nt: TGTGCCAGCAGTTCCCAGATTTACGACAGGGGTTCATACACTGAAGCTTTCTTT
CDR3aa: CASSSQIYDRGSYTEAFF
abundance: -
v_gene: TRBV28
d_gene: TRBD1
j_gene: TRBJ1-1

CDR3nt: TGTGCTAGTGGTTTGGTAACAGGCAGGGTAACCGGGGAGCTGTTTTTT
CDR3aa: CASGLVTGRVTGELFF
abundance: -
v_gene: TRBV12-5
d_gene: -
j_gene: TRBJ2-2

CDR3nt: TGTGCCAGCAGCTCGTTAGCGGGGGTACAAGAGACCCAGTACTTC
CDR3aa: CASSSLAGVQETQYF
abundance: -
v_gene: TRBV5-6
d_gene: TRBD2
j_gene: TRBJ2-5

CDR3nt: TGTGCCAGCAGCAAGAGCGGGGGGCGGTCCTACGAGCAGTACTTC
CDR3aa: CASSKSGGRSYEQYF
abundance: -
v_gene: TRBV9
d_gene: TRBD2
j_gene: TRBJ2-7

CDR3nt: TGTGCCAGCAGCAAACGGACAGGAGACTCCTACAATGAGCAGTTCTTC
CDR3aa: CASSKRTGDSYNEQFF
abundance: -
v_gene: TRBV21-1
d_gene: -
j_gene: TRBJ2-1

CDR3nt: TGTGCCAGCAGTCTGCACGCCACAGGACGGAATCAGCCCCAGCATTTT
CDR3aa: CASSLHATGRNQPQHF
abundance: -
v_gene: TRBV6-2/TRBV6-3
d_gene: -
j_gene: TRBJ1-5

CDR3nt: TGTGCCAGCAGCAAGAAGACAGGGCCCTTTAAAAAACTGTTTTTT
CDR3aa: CASSKKTGPFKKLFF
abundance: -
v_gene: TRBV21-1
d_gene: -
j_gene: TRBJ1-4

CDR3nt: TGTGCCAGCTCACCGTCGGTTTTCTCCTACGAGCAGTACTTC
CDR3aa: CASSPSVFSYEQYF
abundance: -
v_gene: TRBV18
d_gene: -
j_gene: TRBJ2-7

CDR3nt: TGTGCCAGCAGCTTAGCGGGGGCGACCTACGAGCAGTACTTC
CDR3aa: CASSLAGATYEQYF
abundance: -
v_gene: TRBV7-3
d_gene: -
j_gene: TRBJ2-7

CDR3nt: TGTGCCAGCAGCAAGGGGGGGAATGGCTACACCTTC
CDR3aa: CASSKGGNGYTF
abundance: once
v_gene: TRBV11-3
d_gene: -
j_gene: TRBJ1-2

CDR3nt: TGTGCCAGCAGCCCCTCTACCGGGACAGCCACCTACGAGCAGTACTTC
CDR3aa: CASSPSTGTATYEQYF
abundance: -
v_gene: TRBV7-6
d_gene: TRBD1
j_gene: TRBJ2-7